This T cell receptor beta chain was found in a study of blood T cell repertoires in COVID-19. Study overall: The study drew acute and convalescent COVID-19 samples from the United States, Italy and Spain. T cells, B-cell-depleted T cells, or PBMCs provided the cDNA or gDNA that served as material.

The V gene's germline CDR1 is MGHRA and CDR2 YSYEKL. V lost 4 bases to trimming and J lost 6 bases, with 7 bases between them. There are 12 residues in the CDR3. As handled by the study authors: Amplified reference gene primers provided the basis for estimating nucleated cell counts. TCRdb's copy holds only in-frame clones and misses some; the assay was immunoSEQ multiplex PCR. The DNA was the basis for D and trimming; V, J and clone size are from that table. The table includes 200,000 to 250,000 clones, roughly 81% detected once. Material for sequencing was peripheral blood. The sequence derives from a man aged 45-60 years who had recovered from COVID-19. The V call is TRBV4-1, the J call TRBJ2-1; perhaps TRBD2 as D (6 bases). The CDR3 DNA sequence: TGCGCCAGCAGCCGGACTACCAATGAGCAGTTCTTC. This translates into CASSRTTNEQFF.